The present entry profiles one T cell receptor beta chain with its context. Its cognate antigen is unknown. The ends were cut back, 2 bases at V and 7 bases at J, with 10 bases in the middle. Germline CDR1 is SGHDT and CDR2 is YYEEEE. The CDR3 is 12 residues long. This entry belongs to a study of T cell clonotyping in hematopoietic cell transplantation. Sequencing was performed with immunoSEQ multiplex PCR; in TCRdb, only in-frame clones are kept and a portion is missing. The table has about 11,000 clones, about half seen once. Broader study findings: Without cell sorting, CD4 versus CD8 contributions remain unresolved. After transplant, recipient diversity fell while pathologically expanded clonotypes grew through day 180.

The chain is built from TRBV5-6 and TRBJ2-7; unclear D gene. The specimen comprised PBMCs, sampled 30 days after allogeneic stem cell transplant. This receptor was obtained from a male patient aged 45-59 years who had an allogeneic stem cell transplant from an unrelated donor, so the T cells may come from the graft donor. Some clones in this sample may be carry-over from other donors' samples. Written as DNA, the CDR3 is TGTGCCAGCAGCTTCGGGCTGAATGAGCAGTACTTC. Translated, it gives CASSFGLNEQYF.